This T cell receptor beta chain appears in the sequencing data of a study of blood T cell repertoires in COVID-19. V was clipped by 3 bases and J by 2 bases; unmatched bases: 6. The CDR3 length is 17 residues. CDR1 is PRHDT and CDR2 is FYEKMQ in the germline V gene (reference sequence). Authors' data handling: Cell counts per sample came from amplifying reference gene primers. Clones were read by immunoSEQ multiplex PCR, and TCRdb kept only the in-frame ones, dropping some. From that table come the V and J calls and clone size; the DNA was used to work out D and trimming. The sample gives about 120,000 clones, around 89% of which show up once; approximately 30% is in the top ten.

Sample: peripheral blood. This sequence was found in a man aged 65 to 79 with active or convalescent COVID-19. This rearrangement joins TRBV13 to TRBJ2-5; TRBD2 matches at 13 bases. CDR3 DNA: TGTGCCAGCAGCTTTTGGACTAGCGGGAGAGATCAAGAGACCCAGTACTTC. Translation: CASSFWTSGRDQETQYF.